What follows describes a single T cell receptor beta chain. Its cognate antigen is unknown. The entry originates in a study of identical twins. Study-wide findings and caveats: An excess of low generation probability was shown by twin-shared out-of-frame alpha sequences. Interpretation of the results relied on cross-sectional statistical analysis and not on following the same donors. One should note that invariant MAIT and iNKT cells could partly confound zero-insertion analyses.

One entry per CDR3 protein results from TCRdb running MiXCR on the 5' RACE reads. This table holds around 550,000 distinct CDR3 sequences, approximately 14% found once. The CDR3 sequence is 15 residues long. Germline CDR1 and CDR2: SGHNT and YYREEE (reference sequence). Trimming cost V 3 bases and J 3 bases; bases outside gene matches: 8. This sample also belongs to another study, concerning yellow fever vaccine responses in identical twins. From that second work: The authors reported partly convergent, partly personalized vaccine responses in identical twins.

J is TRBJ1-2 and V is TRBV5-4; 7 nucleotides line up with TRBD1. The origin of this receptor is a woman aged 18-35 years in good health. Input material: CD4+ T cells sorted from blood. CDR3 residues: CASSSRRTGDYGYTF. CDR3 nucleotides: TGTGCCAGCAGCTCGCGCCGGACAGGAGACTATGGCTACACCTTC.